This T cell receptor beta chain was sequenced in a study of memory B cells and T cells in multiple sclerosis. As concerns this clone: Its target is unknown.

Method: immunoSEQ multiplex PCR; TCRdb's copy keeps in-frame clones and lacks some. The sample lists fewer than 15,000 clones, approximately 84% seen once, with roughly 2.8% in the top ten. Stimulus-free culture yielded autoproliferating CFSE-dim and non-proliferating CFSE-high T cells, each sequenced separately. Roughly 4.8x10^7 CFSE-labeled PBMCs were cultured less than eight days unstimulated, then replicate wells were pooled. Without exogenous stimuli, around 0.47 uM CFSE-labeled PBMCs were cultured serum-free. V lost 6 bases and J lost 5, with 7 bases in between. This CDR3 region has 11 residues. CDR1 SNHLY and CDR2 FYNNEI come from the germline V gene.

The TCR comes from a human donor with multiple sclerosis. Sequences were obtained from PBMCs from blood kept in culture. This chain connects TRBV2 to TRBJ2-5, with D perhaps TRBD1 (5 bases). For the CDR3, the DNA is TGTGCCAGCAGAGGGGCGGAGACCCAGTACTTC. It translates to CASRGAETQYF. Full variable domain (missing parts from reference TRBV2 and TRBJ2-5): EPEVTQTPSHQVTQMGQEVILRCVPISNHLYFYWYRQILGQKVEFLVSFYNNEISEKSEIFDDQFSVERPDGSNFTLKIRSTKLEDSAMYFCASRGAETQYFGPGTRLLVL.